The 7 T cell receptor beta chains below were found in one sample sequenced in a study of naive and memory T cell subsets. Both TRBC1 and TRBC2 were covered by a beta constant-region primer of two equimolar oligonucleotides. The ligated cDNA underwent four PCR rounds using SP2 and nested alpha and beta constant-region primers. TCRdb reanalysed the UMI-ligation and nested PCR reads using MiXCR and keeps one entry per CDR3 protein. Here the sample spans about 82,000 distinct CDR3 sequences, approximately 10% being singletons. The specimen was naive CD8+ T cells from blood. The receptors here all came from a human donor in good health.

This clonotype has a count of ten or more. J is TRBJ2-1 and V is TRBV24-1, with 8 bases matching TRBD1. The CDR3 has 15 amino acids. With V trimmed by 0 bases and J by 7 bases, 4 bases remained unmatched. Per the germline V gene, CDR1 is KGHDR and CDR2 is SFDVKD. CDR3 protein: CATSDLDRGINEQFF. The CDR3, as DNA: TGTGCCACCAGTGATTTGGACAGGGGAATAAATGAGCAGTTCTTC.

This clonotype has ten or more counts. The CDR3 here is CSVGPPGQRFDEQYF. Here the CDR3 DNA reads TGCAGCGTGGGTCCCCCGGGACAGAGGTTTGACGAGCAGTACTTC. V and J are TRBV29-1 and TRBJ2-7; 7 bases align to TRBD1. Germline trimming cut 6 bases from V and 5 bases from J; bases unmatched to any gene: 16. This CDR3 spans 15 amino acids. Germline V gives CDR1 SQVTM, CDR2 ANQGSEA.

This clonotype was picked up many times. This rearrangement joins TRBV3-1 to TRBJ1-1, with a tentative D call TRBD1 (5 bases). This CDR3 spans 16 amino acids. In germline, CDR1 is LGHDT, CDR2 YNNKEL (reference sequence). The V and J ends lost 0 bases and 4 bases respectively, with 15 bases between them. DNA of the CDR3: TGTGCCAGCAGCCAAGATTTTGACAGCGTGAGCACTGAAGCTTTCTTT. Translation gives CASSQDFDSVSTEAFF.

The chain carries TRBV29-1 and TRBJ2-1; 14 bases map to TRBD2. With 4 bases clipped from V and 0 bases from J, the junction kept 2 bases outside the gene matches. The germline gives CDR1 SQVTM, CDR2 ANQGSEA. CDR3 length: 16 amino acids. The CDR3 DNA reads TGCAGCGTTGGGGGACTAGCGGGGGTCTCCTACAATGAGCAGTTCTTC. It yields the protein CSVGGLAGVSYNEQFF.

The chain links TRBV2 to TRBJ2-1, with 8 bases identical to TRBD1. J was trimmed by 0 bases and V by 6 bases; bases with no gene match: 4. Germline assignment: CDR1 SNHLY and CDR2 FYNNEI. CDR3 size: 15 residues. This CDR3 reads CASSLTGGSYNEQFF. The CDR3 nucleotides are TGTGCCAGCAGCCTCACAGGGGGCTCCTACAATGAGCAGTTCTTC.

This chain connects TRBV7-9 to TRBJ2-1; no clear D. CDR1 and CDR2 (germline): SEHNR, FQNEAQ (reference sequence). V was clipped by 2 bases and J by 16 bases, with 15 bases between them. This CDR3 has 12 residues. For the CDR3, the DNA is TGTGCCAGCAGCTTATTGGCTGGTCGTCAATTCTTC. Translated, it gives CASSLLAGRQFF.

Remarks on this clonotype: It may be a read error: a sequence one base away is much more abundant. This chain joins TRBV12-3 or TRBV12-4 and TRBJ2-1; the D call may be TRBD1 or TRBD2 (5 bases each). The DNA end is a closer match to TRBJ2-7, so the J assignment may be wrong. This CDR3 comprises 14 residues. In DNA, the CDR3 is TGTGCCAGCAGTCCCGGGACCCATGACAATGAGCAGTACTTC. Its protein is CASSPGTHDNEQYF.